This record covers a single T cell receptor beta chain. Source study methods: How many nucleated cells were present was estimated from reference gene primer amplification. Measured with immunoSEQ multiplex PCR; TCRdb has only the in-frame clones, and not every one. V and J calls and clone size follow that table, whereas D and trimming were derived from the DNA. The sample lists approximately 100,000 clones, around three quarters occurring once. Looked up from germline, CDR1 is SGHVS and CDR2 is FNYEAQ. Trimming removed 1 base from V and 2 bases from J, with 22 bases in between. This CDR3 comprises 19 residues. The data belong to a study of blood T cell repertoires in COVID-19. Study-wide background: Both acute and convalescent COVID-19 samples were obtained from the United States, Italy and Spain. T cells, B-cell-depleted T cells, or PBMCs provided the cDNA or gDNA that served as material.

Specimen: peripheral blood. The receptor was derived from a human donor in a cohort sampled during active or convalescent COVID-19. V is TRBV7-6 and J is TRBJ2-3; possibly TRBD1 for D (6 bases). CDR3 coding DNA: TGTGCCAGCAGCTTAGTTGTTTTAGGGGGAGCATCTTTCACAGATACGCAGTATTTT. Protein sequence: CASSLVVLGGASFTDTQYF.